Below, 13 T cell receptor beta chains from the same sample are listed, as sequenced in a study of CD8 T cells in Susac syndrome. Roughly 0.45 to 1 ug RNA was reverse transcribed with random hexamers. TCRdb redid the calling of the immunoSEQ multiplex PCR reads with MiXCR, one entry per CDR3 protein. The data show over 200,000 distinct CDR3 sequences, around 93% seen once. The specimen sequenced was CD4+ T cells from PBMCs. These receptors came from a human donor with multiple sclerosis.

The chain links TRBV10-3 to TRBJ2-7; 11 bases align to TRBD1. Trimming cost V 3 bases and J 2 bases; bases outside gene matches: 3. The CDR3 totals 15 residues. Germline lookup yields CDR1 ENHRY and CDR2 SYGVKD. The CDR3 DNA sequence: TGTGCCATCAGTGATCCGGGACAGGGGGCCTACGAGCAGTACTTC. Translation: CAISDPGQGAYEQYF.

The genes are TRBV4-2 and TRBJ1-6; D not resolved. The CDR3 has 17 amino acids. Trimming stripped 0 bases from V and 0 bases from J, with 9 bases between. Germline V lookup: CDR1 LGHNA, CDR2 YNFKEQ. DNA of the CDR3: TGTGCCAGCAGCCAAGACGAACAGAGCTCCTATAATTCACCCCTCCACTTT. Amino acid sequence: CASSQDEQSSYNSPLHF.

The chain is built from TRBV20-1 and TRBJ1-2; D uncertain. Germline V CDR1 and CDR2: DFQATT, SNEGSKA (reference sequence). This CDR3 is 13 amino acids long. V lost 4 bases to trimming and J lost 4 bases, with 13 bases between them. The CDR3 nucleotides are TGCAGTGCTACGGGTGCGGGAGGCTATGGCTACACCTTC. It translates to CSATGAGGYGYTF.

This clonotype was counted once. This chain connects TRBV9 to TRBJ2-2, with 8 bases that match TRBD1. Germline CDR1 and CDR2: SGDLS and YYNGEE. The J segment lost 4 bases and the V segment lost 3 bases, leaving 8 bases of the junction unmatched. The CDR3 is 16 amino acids. CDR3 nucleotides: TGTGCCAGCAGCGGGACAGGGAATACGGCCACCGGGGAGCTGTTTTTT. This translates into CASSGTGNTATGELFF.

This clonotype showed up just once. The gene calls are TRBV18 and TRBJ2-7; 11 nucleotides match TRBD2. This CDR3 comprises 15 residues. The junction had 8 bases not matched to a gene; V was cut back by 6 bases and J by 4 bases. Germline lookup yields CDR1 KGHSH and CDR2 LQKENI. CDR3 DNA: TGTGCCAGCTCCCGGGGACTAGCGGACAATTACGAGCAGTACTTC. Protein product: CASSRGLADNYEQYF.

The rearrangement uses TRBV20-1 and TRBJ1-1; 7 bases line up with TRBD1. CDR1 and CDR2 (germline): DFQATT, SNEGSKA (reference sequence). This CDR3 contains 14 residues. The V gene end was trimmed by 5 bases and the J gene end by 1 base; junction bases not matched to a gene: 7. CDR3 bases: TGCAGTGCTCACAGGGGCCCAGGGAACACTGAAGCTTTCTTT. Amino acids: CSAHRGPGNTEAFF.

The CDR3: CAWVGGAKGYTF. The DNA for the CDR3 is TGTGCCTGGGTAGGGGGGGCGAAGGGCTACACCTTC. The genes are TRBV30 and TRBJ1-2; D may be TRBD1 (6 bases). Looked up from germline, CDR1 is GTSNPN and CDR2 is SVGIG (reference sequence). V was clipped by 5 bases and J by 8 bases, with 15 bases between them. The CDR3 spans 12 residues.

The count of this clonotype is one. The rearrangement uses TRBV18 and TRBJ1-6; D gene uncertain. The CDR3 totals 15 residues. CDR1 KGHSH and CDR2 LQKENI come from the germline V gene. V was shortened by 5 bases and J by 9 bases, with 17 bases between the two germline ends. CDR3 nucleotide sequence: TGTGCCAGCTCAACAAACACCGCCGGAGGTTCACCCCTCCACTTT. It codes for CASSTNTAGGSPLHF.

This chain joins TRBV30 and TRBJ2-1, with 14 positions matching TRBD2. Looked up from germline, CDR1 is GTSNPN and CDR2 is SVGIG (reference sequence). V lost 3 bases and J lost 5; bases outside the gene matches: 3. The CDR3 contains 15 residues. CDR3 region: CAWRRGLAGDNEQFF. The CDR3 DNA reads TGTGCCTGGAGGAGGGGACTAGCGGGGGACAATGAGCAGTTCTTC.

Here the CDR3 reads CASSKRTGGNYGYTF. Written as DNA, the CDR3 is TGTGCCAGTAGTAAGCGGACAGGGGGCAACTATGGCTACACCTTC. The gene calls are TRBV19 and TRBJ1-2; 11 bases match TRBD1. Germline V lookup: CDR1 LNHDA, CDR2 SQIVND (reference sequence). CDR3 length: 15 amino acids. With V trimmed by 4 bases and J by 2 bases, 3 bases remained unmatched.

The chain uses TRBV7-8 and TRBJ2-5; no definite D call. Trimming stripped 3 bases from V and 3 bases from J, with 8 bases between. Looked up from germline, CDR1 is SGHVS and CDR2 is FQNEAQ. CDR3 size: 13 residues. CDR3 DNA sequence: TGTGCCAGCAGCTTTAACACCGAAGAGACCCAGTACTTC. This gives the protein CASSFNTEETQYF.

DNA for the CDR3: TGCAGCGTTGATGGGCAGGAAGAGACCCAGTACTTC. Its translation: CSVDGQEETQYF. The V call is TRBV29-1, the J call TRBJ2-5; no firm D call. CDR1 and CDR2 (germline): SQVTM, ANQGSEA. Trimming removed 3 bases at V and 3 bases at J, with 8 bases between. The CDR3 spans 12 residues.

This sequence joins TRBV20-1 and TRBJ2-1; D not certain. This CDR3 has 13 residues. The ends were cut back, 3 bases at V and 10 bases at J, with 16 bases in the middle. Germline V CDR1 and CDR2: DFQATT, SNEGSKA (reference sequence). The CDR3 here is CSASGRQFGEQFF. Written as DNA, the CDR3 is TGCAGTGCTAGTGGCCGGCAATTCGGCGAGCAGTTCTTC.